Each of the 13 T cell receptor beta chains below was sequenced from the same sample in a study of blood T cell repertoires in COVID-19 (TCRdb year 2020). Libraries were constructed by the immunoSEQ multiplex PCR assay. The clones in this table, taken by TCRdb from immuneACCESS, are in-frame only. Not every clone is retained; where verified, under half of the shortfall comes from an unresolved V gene, and the cause of the rest is unknown. The sample data list about 160,000 clones, and roughly 80% of these were observed just once. The ten largest clones take up approximately 5.6% of the sample. Sequenced input: PBMCs or T cells enriched from blood (not recorded which). These TCRs come from a woman aged 40 to 50 with acute COVID-19.

A few counts support this clone. The rearrangement joins TRBV30 to TRBJ2-5; TRBD2 matches 13 bases. The germline V gene encodes CDR1 GTSNPN and CDR2 SVGIG (reference sequence). The J segment lost 9 bases and the V segment lost 2 bases, leaving 6 bases of the junction unmatched. The CDR3 runs 14 residues. The CDR3, as DNA: TGTGCCTGGAGTTACGGGACTAGCGGGGCCGCCCAGTACTTC. Residues: CAWSYGTSGAAQYF.

The chain links TRBV3-1 (or the pseudogene TRBV3-2) to TRBJ2-1; 9 bases map to TRBD2. V shed 3 bases and J 6 bases; nucleotides not matched to a gene: 18. CDR1 LGHDT and CDR2 YNNKEL come from the germline V gene (reference sequence). The CDR3 runs 19 residues. This chain's CDR3 is CASSQERLGGLAGFNEQFF. The CDR3 DNA reads TGTGCCAGCAGCCAGGAGAGGTTGGGGGGACTAGCCGGATTCAATGAGCAGTTCTTC.

The rearrangement uses TRBV4-2 and TRBJ2-2; 10 positions agree with TRBD2. Germline V gene lookup returns CDR1 LGHNA and CDR2 YNFKEQ. The CDR3 sequence is 20 residues long. With 0 bases clipped from V and 6 bases from J, the junction kept 16 bases outside the gene matches. For the CDR3, the DNA is TGTGCCAGCAGCCAAGAACTTAGGACTAGCGGAACCTTAGGATCCGGGGAGCTGTTTTTT. Encoded protein: CASSQELRTSGTLGSGELFF.

CDR3: CASSWQFGTAAEAFF. DNA for the CDR3: TGTGCCAGCAGCTGGCAATTCGGGACAGCTGCTGAAGCTTTCTTT. The chain couples TRBV7-2 to TRBJ1-1, with 7 positions matching TRBD1. The V and J ends lost 4 bases and 6 bases, in that order; junction bases with no gene match: 11. CDR3 length equals 15 residues. CDR1 is SGHTA and CDR2 is FQGNSA in the germline V gene.

Here the CDR3 DNA reads TGTGCCAGCAGGGGGAGCGGGAGGGACTACTACGAGCAGTACGTC. It yields the protein CASRGSGRDYYEQYV. This rearrangement joins TRBV6-5 to TRBJ2-7; 10 positions agree with TRBD2. The CDR3 is made up of 15 amino acids. The germline CDR1 and CDR2 sequences are MNHEY and SVGAGI. The V gene end was trimmed by 6 bases and the J gene end by 3 bases; junction bases not matched to a gene: 8.

The J gene is TRBJ1-1, the V gene TRBV30; a possible D gene is TRBD1 (6 bases). Germline V lookup: CDR1 GTSNPN, CDR2 SVGIG (reference sequence). This CDR3 has 13 residues. V lost 1 base, J lost 6 bases, and 12 bases lay in between. Written as DNA, the CDR3 is TGTGCCTGGAGTGGTCCGGGACATTCTGAAGCTTTCTTT. Translated, it gives CAWSGPGHSEAFF.

The chain has TRBV19 and TRBJ1-2; 7 bases fit TRBD1. Looked up from germline, CDR1 is LNHDA and CDR2 is SQIVND (reference sequence). The CDR3 consists of 15 residues. V lost 3 bases to trimming and J lost 4 bases; unmatched junction nucleotides: 8. CDR3 DNA sequence: TGTGCCAGTAGTATCCTCCGGGACAGAGTCTATGGCTACACCTTC. It codes for CASSILRDRVYGYTF. Variable domain in full (rest from reference TRBV19 and TRBJ1-2): DGGITQSPKYLFRKEGQNVTLSCEQNLNHDAMYWYRQDPGQGLRLIYYSQIVNDFQKGDIAEGYSVSREKKESFPLTVTSAQKNPTAFYLCASSILRDRVYGYTFGSGTRLTVV.

The rearrangement uses TRBV29-1 and TRBJ1-5; tentative D call: TRBD1 (6 bases). The germline V and J ends were trimmed by 6 bases and 1 base, with 13 bases remaining between them. The CDR3 is made up of 14 amino acids. The germline V gene has CDR1 SQVTM and CDR2 ANQGSEA. The CDR3 coding sequence is TGCAGCGTCATGGACAGTACGAGCAATCAGCCCCAGCATTTT. Encoded protein: CSVMDSTSNQPQHF.

The chain uses TRBV20-1 and TRBJ2-7; D possibly corresponds to TRBD2 (6 bases). The CDR3 is 14 residues long. V lost 3 bases to trimming and J lost 4 bases, with 16 bases between them. Germline CDR1 is DFQATT and CDR2 is SNEGSKA (reference sequence). Here the CDR3 reads CSASVGGGDYEQYV. Here the CDR3 DNA reads TGCAGTGCTAGTGTCGGGGGAGGCGATTACGAGCAGTACGTC.

V gene TRBV5-1 combines with J gene TRBJ2-1; 12 positions match TRBD2. From germline, CDR1 is SGHRS and CDR2 YFSETQ. The CDR3 extends over 16 amino acids. With 3 bases clipped from V and 4 bases from J, the junction kept 5 bases outside the gene matches. CDR3 protein: CASSSSTSGGYNEQFF. In DNA, the CDR3 is TGCGCCAGCAGCTCCTCGACTAGCGGGGGTTACAATGAGCAGTTCTTC. The full variable domain, completed using reference TRBV5-1 and TRBJ2-1, is KAGVTQTPRYLIKTRGQQVTLSCSPISGHRSVSWYQQTPGQGLQFLFEYFSETQRNKGNFPGRFSGRQFSNSRSEMNVSTLELGDSALYLCASSSSTSGGYNEQFFGPGTRLTVL.

V usage is TRBV18 and J usage is TRBJ2-7, with D tentatively TRBD2 (6 bases). Germline values: CDR1 KGHSH, CDR2 LQKENI. This CDR3 has 15 amino acids. Trimming removed 4 bases from V and 4 bases from J, with 17 bases in between. Here the CDR3 DNA reads TGTGCCAGCTCACGTTATGGGGGAGGTCAGTACGAGCAGTACGTC. Translating it yields CASSRYGGGQYEQYV.

Here the CDR3 reads CASSPGWGANVLTF. CDR3 nucleotide sequence: TGTGCCAGCAGCCCGGGGTGGGGGGCCAACGTCCTGACTTTC. This chain connects TRBV5-6 to TRBJ2-6; TRBD2 is a possible D gene (5 bases). Germline CDR1 SGHDT, CDR2 YYEEEE. Trimming left V 4 bases short and J 4 bases short, with 9 bases between. The CDR3 runs to 14 residues.

A single count supports this clone. V is TRBV5-1 and J is TRBJ2-3; weak D call: TRBD2 (5 bases). The CDR3 runs to 15 residues. Germline CDR1 reads SGHRS; CDR2 reads YFSETQ. Trimming stripped 4 bases from V and 1 base from J, with 13 bases between. The CDR3 protein is CASSNGGPGTDTQYF. The CDR3 DNA follows: TGCGCCAGCAGCAACGGAGGTCCGGGCACAGATACGCAGTATTTT.